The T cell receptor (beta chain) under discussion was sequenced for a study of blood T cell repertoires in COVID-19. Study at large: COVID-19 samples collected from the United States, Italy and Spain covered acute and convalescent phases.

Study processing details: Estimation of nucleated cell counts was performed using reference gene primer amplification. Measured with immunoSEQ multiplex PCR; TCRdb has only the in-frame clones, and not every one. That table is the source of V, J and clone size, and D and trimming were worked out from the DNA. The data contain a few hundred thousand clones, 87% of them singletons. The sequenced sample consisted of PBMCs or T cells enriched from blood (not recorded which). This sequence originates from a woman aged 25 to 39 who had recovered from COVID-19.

Here the CDR3 reads CASSLDPAGGLVDTQYF. DNA for the CDR3: TGTGCCAGCAGCTTAGATCCAGCGGGGGGGCTGGTAGATACGCAGTATTTT. The chain recombines TRBV7-3 with TRBJ2-3; 10 bases are shared with TRBD2. Germline assignment: CDR1 SGHTA and CDR2 FQGTGA. The CDR3 spans 17 residues. With 2 bases clipped from V and 5 bases from J, the junction kept 10 bases outside the gene matches.